A single sample is the source of the 21 T cell receptor beta chains below, sequenced in a study of T cell responses to AZD1222 COVID-19 vaccine (dated by TCRdb to about 2021). Library prep was done by the immunoSEQ multiplex PCR assay. TCRdb mirrors the immuneACCESS table, restricted to in-frame sequences. Some clones are absent from its copies; in checked studies, under half trace to an unresolved V gene, and the reason for the others is unknown. The sample table holds approximately 130,000 clones, of which 90% were seen once. The top ten clonotypes cover 4.2% of the sample. Sample time point, as interpreted from the label and publication: about 28 days (+/-7) after the second vaccine dose. Read against the paper, the sample's treatment or condition label means: meningococcal conjugate vaccine given as trial control. Sequencing used peripheral blood, obtained 28 days after the second dose of the MenACWY control vaccine. These receptors were obtained from an adult who received the MenACWY meningococcal vaccine as a control.

Only one count was recorded for this clone. The chain employs TRBV6-5 and TRBJ1-1; no firm D call. This CDR3 has 11 residues. Trimming left V 8 bases short and J 2 bases short, with 6 bases between. Germline assignment: CDR1 MNHEY and CDR2 SVGAGI. CDR3 coding DNA: TGTGCCAGCGGGAGAAACACTGAAGCTTTCTTT. Translated: CASGRNTEAFF.

The chain employs TRBV5-4 and TRBJ2-7, with TRBD2 matching over 10 bases. Trimming at V came to 4 bases and at J to 2 bases, leaving 6 bases not matched to a gene. Germline CDR1 is SGHNT and CDR2 is YYREEE (reference sequence). The CDR3 is 15 residues long. The CDR3 DNA reads as TGTGCCAGCAGCGCGGATAGCGGGGGGACCTACGAGCAGTACTTC. Encoded protein: CASSADSGGTYEQYF.

This chain uses TRBV28 with TRBJ2-3; tentatively, D is TRBD1 (5 bases). Germline CDR1 MDHEN, CDR2 SYDVKM. Trimming cost V 8 bases and J 1 base, with 13 bases left between them. The CDR3 contains 14 residues. The CDR3 coding sequence is TGTGCCAGCTACGAAGGGGAAGGCACAGATACGCAGTATTTT. Translation: CASYEGEGTDTQYF.

The chain couples TRBV5-4 to TRBJ2-4, with D possibly TRBD1 on 7 matching bases. Trimming took 4 bases from V and 8 from J, leaving 16 bases between them. Germline CDR1 is SGHNT and CDR2 is YYREEE (reference sequence). The CDR3 is 14 amino acids. The CDR3 region has the DNA TGTGCCAGCAGCGCGGGACAGATGAAGGACATTCAGTACTTC. Its translation is CASSAGQMKDIQYF.

The gene calls are TRBV7-9 and TRBJ2-7; D call uncertain. CDR3 length: 14 amino acids. V was shortened by 5 bases and J by 2 bases, with 13 bases between the two germline ends. Germline loops: CDR1 SEHNR, CDR2 FQNEAQ (reference sequence). The DNA of the CDR3 is TGTGCCAGCAGCCCCCGCAGCCCTACCTACGAGCAGTACTTC. As protein: CASSPRSPTYEQYF.

V gene TRBV28 combines with J gene TRBJ1-6; 7 bases are a match to TRBD1. CDR1 MDHEN and CDR2 SYDVKM come from the germline V gene. J was trimmed by 9 bases and V by 2 bases; bases with no gene match: 4. The CDR3 length is 14 residues. CDR3 residues: CASSLRQGGSPLHF. The CDR3 DNA reads TGTGCCAGCAGTTTACGACAGGGCGGTTCACCCCTCCACTTT. The variable domain in full, with the rest retrieved from reference TRBV28 and TRBJ1-6, is DVKVTQSSRYLVKRTGEKVFLECVQDMDHENMFWYRQDPGLGLRLIYFSYDVKMKEKGDIPEGYSVSREKKERFSLILESASTNQTSMYLCASSLRQGGSPLHFGNGTRLTVT.

The chain couples TRBV30 to TRBJ1-5, with unresolved D. CDR3 size: 13 residues. The V end lost 3 bases, the J end lost 5 bases, and 11 bases lay between the germline ends. From germline, CDR1 is GTSNPN and CDR2 SVGIG (reference sequence). For the CDR3, the DNA is TGTGCCTGGAGCGTCGGTCAAGATCAGCCCCAGCATTTT. Translated, it gives CAWSVGQDQPQHF.

This chain uses TRBV18 with TRBJ2-5; perhaps TRBD1 as D (5 bases). CDR1 is KGHSH, CDR2 LQKENI, per germline. This CDR3 has 14 amino acids. Trimming cost V 3 bases and J 5 bases, with 13 bases left between them. CDR3 in DNA: TGTGCCAGCTCACCTAGACAGTCAGGGGAGACCCAGTACTTC. Translated: CASSPRQSGETQYF.

The CDR3 nucleotides read TGTGCCAGCAGTTACTCGAGTCTAGAAGATACGCAGTATTTT. Its translation: CASSYSSLEDTQYF. The chain is built from TRBV6-5 and TRBJ2-3, with D hard to call. Germline V gene sequence: CDR1 MNHEY, CDR2 SVGAGI. Trimming cost V 0 bases and J 5 bases, with 9 bases left between them. The CDR3 totals 14 residues.

CDR3 DNA sequence: TGTGCCAGCAGCCAAGAGGACAGTAGCTCCTACAATGAGCAGTTCTTC. Protein: CASSQEDSSSYNEQFF. The chain employs TRBV4-2 and TRBJ2-1; D perhaps matches TRBD1 (6 bases). The CDR3 is 16 amino acids. Germline CDR1 LGHNA, CDR2 YNFKEQ. V was shortened by 0 bases and J by 0 bases, with 9 bases between the two germline ends.

This chain joins TRBV4-2 and TRBJ2-2; 7 nucleotides line up with TRBD2. V was clipped by 2 bases and J by 4 bases; unmatched bases: 4. CDR3 length: 15 amino acids. Germline V lookup: CDR1 LGHNA, CDR2 YNFKEQ. CDR3 in amino acids: CASSQLAEATGELFF. CDR3 coding DNA: TGTGCCAGCAGCCAACTAGCGGAGGCCACCGGGGAGCTGTTTTTT.

The chain carries TRBV6-6 and TRBJ1-3; D is undetermined. The CDR3 totals 15 residues. The germline V gene has CDR1 MNHNY and CDR2 SVGAGI (reference sequence). V lost 2 bases, J lost 1 base, and 9 bases lay in between. The CDR3 sequence: CASSYAQVSGNTIYF. The CDR3 DNA is TGTGCCAGCAGTTACGCGCAGGTGTCTGGAAACACCATATATTTT.

The chain employs TRBV28 and TRBJ2-7, with a possible D match to TRBD1 (7 bases). The germline V gene encodes CDR1 MDHEN and CDR2 SYDVKM. There are 14 residues in the CDR3. The germline V and J ends were trimmed by 6 bases and 5 bases, with 17 bases remaining between them. The CDR3 reads CASRNPGGGHEQYV. The CDR3 coding sequence is TGTGCCAGCAGAAACCCAGGGGGAGGACACGAGCAGTACGTC.

The chain has TRBV7-6 and TRBJ2-1; weak D call: TRBD1 (6 bases). The germline V gene has CDR1 SGHVS and CDR2 FNYEAQ. The CDR3 loop spans 14 amino acids. The V gene lost 5 bases and the J gene lost 6 bases, with 14 bases spanning the gap. The CDR3 sequence is CASSRDRLSNEQFF. CDR3 DNA sequence: TGTGCCAGCAGCCGCGACAGGCTTAGCAATGAGCAGTTCTTC.

This sequence joins TRBV3-1 (or the pseudogene TRBV3-2) and TRBJ2-5; D is ambiguous. V was clipped by 1 base and J by 1 base, with 10 bases between them. The germline V gene encodes CDR1 LGHDT and CDR2 YNNKEL (reference sequence). The length of the CDR3 is 15 residues. The CDR3 DNA is TGTGCCAGCAGCCAAGGCCGGTCTCGCCAAGAGACCCAGTACTTC. Translated, it gives CASSQGRSRQETQYF.

This clone appeared a single time. The chain recombines TRBV6-5 with TRBJ2-1; TRBD2 matches at 7 bases. CDR3 size: 15 residues. The trim removed 6 bases at V and 0 bases at J, leaving 5 bases unmatched. Germline lookup yields CDR1 MNHEY and CDR2 SVGAGI. The CDR3 region is CASRAGTNSYNEQFF. In nucleotides, the CDR3 is TGTGCCAGCAGGGCCGGGACTAACTCCTACAATGAGCAGTTCTTC.

The chain employs TRBV7-3 and TRBJ2-7; D is undetermined. The CDR3 is 12 amino acids. The germline CDR1 and CDR2 sequences are SGHTA and FQGTGA. Trimming took off 5 bases at V and 7 bases at J, with 12 bases between the two ends. CDR3 DNA: TGTGCCAGCAGCCCGAGACCTGAGGAGCAGTACTTC. Translated: CASSPRPEEQYF. The whole variable domain, remainder taken from reference TRBV7-3 and TRBJ2-7, is GAGVSQTPSNKVTEKGKYVELRCDPISGHTALYWYRQSLGQGPEFLIYFQGTGAADDSGLPNDRFFAVRPEGSVSTLKIQRTERGDSAVYLCASSPRPEEQYFGPGTRLTVT.

This clone was observed many times. The V and J genes are TRBV6-5 and TRBJ2-3; TRBD1 or TRBD2 may be the D gene (5 bases each). The CDR3 covers 14 residues. Trimming pared 6 bases from V and 4 bases from J, leaving 14 bases between. CDR1 is MNHEY, CDR2 SVGAGI, per germline. In DNA, the CDR3 is TGTGCCAGCAGCGGGGACGGCCATGCAGATACGCAGTATTTT. Its translation is CASSGDGHADTQYF.

This clone was picked up one time. This chain connects TRBV24-1 to TRBJ2-7; D might be TRBD1 (5 bases). Germline V gene data show CDR1 as KGHDR and CDR2 as SFDVKD. This CDR3 has 13 amino acids. The germline V and J ends were trimmed by 5 bases and 1 base, with 8 bases remaining between them. CDR3 in DNA: TGTGCCACCAGTGGTGGACAATCCTACGAGCAGTACTTC. As protein: CATSGGQSYEQYF.

Comments on this clone: The sample holds other DNA sequences that translate to the same CDR3. The chain uses TRBV28 and TRBJ1-5; no reliable D call. The CDR3 consists of 14 residues. Trimming took off 5 bases at V and 0 bases at J, with 8 bases between the two ends. The germline V gene has CDR1 MDHEN and CDR2 SYDVKM. CDR3 amino acids: CASSLGPSNQPQHF. The CDR3 DNA reads as TGTGCCAGCAGTCTAGGACCTAGCAATCAGCCCCAGCATTTT.

The chain uses TRBV7-3 and TRBJ2-7; possible D gene TRBD2, 6 bases. V was trimmed by 2 bases and J by 1 base, leaving 18 bases between them. This CDR3 spans 17 amino acids. CDR1 and CDR2 (germline): SGHTA, FQGTGA. This chain's CDR3 is CASSLGFGAGGSYEQYF. The CDR3 bases are TGTGCCAGCAGCTTAGGTTTTGGGGCCGGGGGTTCCTACGAGCAGTACTTC.